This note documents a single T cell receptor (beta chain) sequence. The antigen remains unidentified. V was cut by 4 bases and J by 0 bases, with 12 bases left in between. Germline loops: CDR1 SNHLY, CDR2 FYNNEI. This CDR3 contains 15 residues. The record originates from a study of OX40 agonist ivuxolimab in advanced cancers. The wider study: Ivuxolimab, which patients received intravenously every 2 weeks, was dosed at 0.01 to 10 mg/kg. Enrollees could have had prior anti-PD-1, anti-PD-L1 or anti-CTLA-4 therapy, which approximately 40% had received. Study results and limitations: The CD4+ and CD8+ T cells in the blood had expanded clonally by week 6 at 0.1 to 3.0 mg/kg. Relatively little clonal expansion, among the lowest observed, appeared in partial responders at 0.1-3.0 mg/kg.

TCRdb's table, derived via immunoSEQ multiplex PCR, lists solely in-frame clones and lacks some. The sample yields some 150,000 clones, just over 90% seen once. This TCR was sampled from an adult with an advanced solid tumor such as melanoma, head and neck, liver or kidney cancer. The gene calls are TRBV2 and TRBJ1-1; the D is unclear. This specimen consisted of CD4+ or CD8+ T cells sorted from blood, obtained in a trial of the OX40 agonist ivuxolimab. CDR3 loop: CASSATRTLNTEAFF. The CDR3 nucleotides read TGTGCCAGCAGTGCGACACGTACCCTGAACACTGAAGCTTTCTTT.